Following are 8 T cell receptor beta chains from one sample sequenced in a study of T cells after yellow fever vaccination. TCRdb itself ran the 5' RACE reads through MiXCR, one entry per CDR3 protein. The sample has approximately 240,000 distinct CDR3 sequences; over 3% are singletons. The material sequenced was PBMCs, taken 15 days after the yellow fever booster vaccination. These receptors were taken from a man younger than 30 who received the YFV17D yellow fever vaccine.

At least ten counts were recorded for this clonotype. This chain connects TRBV5-4 to TRBJ2-7; 9 nucleotides align to TRBD1. V dropped 2 bases and J dropped 3; count of bases not matched to a gene: 6. CDR1 SGHNT and CDR2 YYREEE come from the germline V gene (reference sequence). CDR3 length: 15 residues. DNA for the CDR3: TGTGCCAGCAGCTTTGGGGACAGGGTTTTCTACGAGCAGTACTTC. It codes for CASSFGDRVFYEQYF.

The V and J genes are TRBV20-1 and TRBJ2-7; 7 nucleotides align to TRBD1. Germline V gene data show CDR1 as DFQATT and CDR2 as SNEGSKA (reference sequence). The trim removed 7 bases at V and 0 bases at J, leaving 6 bases unmatched. The length of the CDR3 is 13 residues. CDR3 residues: CSVPGQSSYEQYV. The DNA of the CDR3 is TGCAGTGTACCGGGACAGAGCTCCTACGAGCAGTACGTC.

In this sample, this clonotype turned up many times. V is TRBV5-5 and J is TRBJ2-2; D unclear. Germline CDR1 reads SGHKS; CDR2 reads YYEKEE (reference sequence). The CDR3 consists of 14 residues. V shed 5 bases and J shed 0 bases, with 8 bases lying between them. The CDR3 sequence: CASSPAANTGELFF. Written as DNA, the CDR3 is TGTGCCAGCAGTCCGGCGGCGAACACCGGGGAGCTGTTTTTT.

This clonotype was recorded at least ten times. This rearrangement joins TRBV19 to TRBJ1-2; D is unclear. The length of the CDR3 is 17 residues. V was cut by 0 bases and J by 0 bases, with 14 bases left in between. Per the germline V gene, CDR1 is LNHDA and CDR2 is SQIVND (reference sequence). The CDR3 region is CASSIDISADANYGYTF. CDR3 DNA: TGTGCCAGTAGTATAGATATTAGTGCGGACGCTAACTATGGCTACACCTTC.

The table lists this clonotype with many counts. DNA for the CDR3: TGCGCCAGCAGCTTGGTGGGGGCGGCTAACACTGAAGCTTTCTTT. Amino acids: CASSLVGAANTEAFF. This chain joins TRBV5-1 and TRBJ1-1, with a weak D call TRBD1 (6 bases). V lost 0 bases, J lost 2 bases, and 11 bases lay in between. This CDR3 has 15 residues. Germline V gene sequence: CDR1 SGHRS, CDR2 YFSETQ. Based on the CDR3 plus reference TRBV5-1 and TRBJ1-1, the full variable domain is KAGVTQTPRYLIKTRGQQVTLSCSPISGHRSVSWYQQTPGQGLQFLFEYFSETQRNKGNFPGRFSGRQFSNSRSEMNVSTLELGDSALYLCASSLVGAANTEAFFGQGTRLTVV.

This clonotype was counted many times. The CDR3 sequence: CASSFSSSYNEQFF. The CDR3 DNA reads TGCGCCAGCAGCTTCAGCTCGTCCTACAATGAGCAGTTCTTC. The rearrangement joins TRBV5-1 to TRBJ2-1; no firm D call. Germline V gene sequence: CDR1 SGHRS, CDR2 YFSETQ. The CDR3 totals 14 residues. V lost 2 bases to trimming and J lost 1 base, with 7 bases between them.

This clonotype was recorded many times. The chain uses TRBV5-1 and TRBJ2-6, with D possibly being TRBD2 (7 bases). V was pared by 0 bases and J by 2 bases, with 15 bases between. The CDR3 runs 18 residues. Germline values: CDR1 SGHRS, CDR2 YFSETQ. CDR3 bases: TGCGCCAGCAGCTTGGATTCGGGGGGCTTTCCTGGGGCCAACGTCCTGACTTTC. It encodes CASSLDSGGFPGANVLTF.

This clonotype was observed at least ten times. The chain joins TRBV7-9 to TRBJ1-4; D is perhaps TRBD1 (6 bases). V was pared by 6 bases and J by 8 bases, with 19 bases between. This CDR3 is built from 15 residues. From germline, CDR1 is SEHNR and CDR2 FQNEAQ (reference sequence). CDR3 region: CASSLLDSISEKLFF. CDR3 nucleotides: TGTGCCAGCAGTTTACTGGACAGTATTTCCGAAAAACTGTTTTTT.